One and the same sample provided the 26 T cell receptor beta chains below, sequenced in a study of blood T cell repertoires in COVID-19. Measured with immunoSEQ multiplex PCR; TCRdb has only the in-frame clones, and not every one. Seen here are around 300,000 clones, around nine tenths observed once, and the top ten hold approximately 2%. The sequenced sample consisted of peripheral blood. The receptors were gathered from a man aged 50-59 years with acute or convalescent COVID-19.

The chain is built from TRBV5-4 and TRBJ1-1, with D possibly TRBD1 on 6 matching bases. The V end was cut by 2 bases, the J end by 3 bases, with 14 bases between. In germline, CDR1 is SGHNT, CDR2 YYREEE (reference sequence). The CDR3 sequence is 15 residues long. Written as DNA, the CDR3 is TGTGCCAGCAGCTTTGGGGGCGGGGGTTACACTGAAGCTTTCTTT. This sequence encodes CASSFGGGGYTEAFF.

DNA for the CDR3: TGTGCCAGCCAGACCGGGACAGCAAAAGAGACCCAGTACTTC. It specifies CASQTGTAKETQYF. This chain links TRBV19 with TRBJ2-5; 7 bases line up with TRBD1. V shed 9 bases, J shed 3 bases, and the junction held 10 bases outside the gene matches. The CDR3 runs to 14 residues. CDR1 and CDR2 (germline): LNHDA, SQIVND (reference sequence).

A word on this clone: Compared with germline, one end of the junction differs, possibly owing to a read error. The chain couples TRBV10-1 to TRBJ2-1; D might be TRBD2 (7 bases). Germline CDR1 WNHNN, CDR2 SYGVQD (reference sequence). The CDR3 contains 12 residues. CDR3 region: CARSRGGGRWFF. In DNA, the CDR3 is TGCGCCCGCAGCAGAGGGGGGGGGAGGTGGTTCTTC.

The chain employs TRBV7-9 and TRBJ1-1, with 9 bases fitting TRBD1. The CDR3 has 14 residues. The germline gives CDR1 SEHNR, CDR2 FQNEAQ (reference sequence). J was trimmed by 0 bases and V by 4 bases; bases with no gene match: 0. CDR3 protein: CASSWTGVNTEAFF. CDR3 nucleotides: TGTGCCAGCAGCTGGACAGGGGTGAACACTGAAGCTTTCTTT.

The chain recombines TRBV5-1 with TRBJ1-4; no clear D gene. Trimming left V 4 bases short and J 7 bases short, with 14 bases between. The V gene's germline CDR1 is SGHRS and CDR2 YFSETQ. The CDR3 covers 14 residues. The CDR3 nucleotides read TGCGCCAGCAGCCTTTTTGGTCGGGGTGAAAAACTGTTTTTT. This encodes CASSLFGRGEKLFF.

This clone was seen more than once but under ten times. DNA for the CDR3: TGCGCCAGCAGCCCACAAACGGGCGGGACTGAAGCTTTCTTT. This sequence encodes CASSPQTGGTEAFF. The chain combines TRBV5-1 with TRBJ1-1; D is unclear. The CDR3 has 14 amino acids. The V and J ends lost 4 bases and 5 bases respectively, with 15 bases between them. Germline assignment: CDR1 SGHRS and CDR2 YFSETQ.

The chain carries TRBV18 and TRBJ2-7; TRBD2 matches at 12 bases. J was trimmed by 0 bases and V by 2 bases; bases with no gene match: 2. This CDR3 contains 16 residues. Germline V gene sequence: CDR1 KGHSH, CDR2 LQKENI. CDR3 loop: CASSPILAGGSYEQYF. The CDR3 DNA is TGTGCCAGCTCACCAATACTAGCGGGGGGCTCCTACGAGCAGTACTTC.

This chain uses TRBV7-9 with TRBJ2-5; the D gene is possibly TRBD1 (6 bases). Trimming took off 3 bases at V and 5 bases at J, with 16 bases between the two ends. Germline V CDR1 and CDR2: SEHNR, FQNEAQ (reference sequence). CDR3 size: 15 residues. CDR3 coding DNA: TGTGCCAGCAGCTTCCGGACAGAACAAATGGAGACCCAGTACTTC. Its translation is CASSFRTEQMETQYF.

The chain recombines TRBV15 with TRBJ1-4; D ambiguous. CDR1 LNHNV and CDR2 YYDKDF come from the germline V gene (reference sequence). V lost 5 bases, J lost 12 bases, and 19 bases lay in between. The CDR3 runs to 14 residues. CDR3 sequence reads: CATSGTPSRSELFF. DNA for the CDR3: TGTGCCACCAGCGGTACGCCCAGCAGGTCCGAACTGTTTTTT.

This clone has only a few counts. This chain joins TRBV4-1 and TRBJ2-2, with D perhaps TRBD2 (5 bases). Germline V CDR1 and CDR2: MGHRA, YSYEKL. With 1 base removed from V and 0 bases from J, the gap between germline ends came to 12 bases. This CDR3 is built from 17 residues. The CDR3, as DNA: TGCGCCAGCAGCCAAGTTTCTGCGGGCACGAACACCGGGGAGCTGTTTTTT. Residues: CASSQVSAGTNTGELFF.

For the CDR3, the DNA is TGCGCCAGCATGTCGAGCTCCTACGAGCAGTACTTC. Translating gives CASMSSSYEQYF. The V gene is TRBV23-1, the J gene TRBJ2-7; D is uncertain. TRBV23-1 is an ORF for which the function is uncertain. V was pared by 7 bases and J by 0 bases, with 7 bases between. The CDR3 sequence is 12 residues long.

The chain employs TRBV6-5 and TRBJ2-7, with D perhaps matching TRBD1 (6 bases). CDR1 MNHEY and CDR2 SVGAGI come from the germline V gene. Deletions cut 7 bases from V and 1 base from J, with 11 bases between. The CDR3 length is 13 residues. The CDR3 is CASNQGISYEQYF. The CDR3 DNA is TGTGCCAGCAACCAGGGGATTTCCTACGAGCAGTACTTC.

V is TRBV7-2 and J is TRBJ1-2, with D possibly matching TRBD1 (6 bases). Trimming stripped 2 bases from V and 2 bases from J, with 9 bases between. Germline lookup yields CDR1 SGHTA and CDR2 FQGNSA. This CDR3 contains 14 residues. The CDR3 is CASSLSQGNYGYTF. CDR3 nucleotide sequence: TGTGCCAGCAGCTTATCCCAGGGGAACTATGGCTACACCTTC.

The rearrangement joins TRBV11-1 to TRBJ2-7; no reliable D call. Germline CDR1 is SGHAT and CDR2 is FQDESV (reference sequence). Deletions cut 1 base from V and 7 bases from J, with 17 bases between. This CDR3 contains 15 residues. DNA for the CDR3: TGTGCCAGCAGCTTAGACCCCTCACCTACGCGGGAGCAGTACTTC. Amino acid sequence: CASSLDPSPTREQYF.

Points on this clone: This same CDR3 is encoded by further DNA sequences in the sample. V is TRBV27 and J is TRBJ1-2; 8 positions agree with TRBD1. From germline, CDR1 is MNHEY and CDR2 SMNVEV (reference sequence). The CDR3 contains 15 residues. V lost 5 bases to trimming and J lost 4 bases; unmatched junction nucleotides: 9. The CDR3 here is CASSLSQGAFYGYTF. As DNA, the CDR3 is TGTGCCAGCAGTCTCAGTCAGGGGGCCTTCTATGGCTACACCTTC.

In DNA, the CDR3 is TGCGCCAGCAGCTTTATCGAACAGGGGGAAGCTTTCTTT. This codes for CASSFIEQGEAFF. The chain employs TRBV5-1 and TRBJ1-1, with TRBD1 matching over 7 bases. V lost 2 bases to trimming and J lost 8 bases; unmatched junction nucleotides: 6. Germline V CDR1 and CDR2: SGHRS, YFSETQ. The CDR3 length is 13 residues.

Only one count was recorded for this clone. The chain carries TRBV2 and TRBJ1-6; 7 bases fit TRBD1. V dropped 6 bases and J dropped 7; count of bases not matched to a gene: 15. CDR1 and CDR2 from the germline V gene are SNHLY and FYNNEI. The CDR3 loop spans 17 amino acids. In DNA form, the CDR3 reads TGTGCCAGCAGATGGGACAGAAGCCCCGCCGGGAATTCACCCCTCCACTTT. The encoded protein is CASRWDRSPAGNSPLHF.

This clone turned up a few times. The chain links TRBV3-1 (or the pseudogene TRBV3-2) to TRBJ1-5, with D perhaps TRBD1 (6 bases). There are 15 residues in the CDR3. The germline V and J ends were trimmed by 0 bases and 6 bases, with 12 bases remaining between them. Germline CDR1 is LGHDT and CDR2 is YNNKEL (reference sequence). In DNA form, the CDR3 reads TGTGCCAGCAGCCAAGATGGGGCAGGGGTTCAGCCCCAGCATTTT. This encodes CASSQDGAGVQPQHF.

The V call is TRBV4-1, the J call TRBJ1-6, with D tentatively TRBD1 (5 bases). The CDR3 runs 15 residues. Trimming shortened V by 1 base and J by 9 bases, and 13 bases separated the two germline ends. In germline, CDR1 is MGHRA, CDR2 YSYEKL. CDR3 nucleotide sequence: TGCGCCAGCAGCCAAGTGGACGGGCAGGGTTCACCCCTCCACTTT. Its translation is CASSQVDGQGSPLHF.

This sequence joins TRBV3-1 (or the pseudogene TRBV3-2) and TRBJ1-1, with no clear D. The CDR3 consists of 13 residues. Germline CDR1 LGHDT, CDR2 YNNKEL (reference sequence). V shed 1 base and J shed 6 bases, with 9 bases lying between them. The CDR3 DNA reads TGTGCCAGCAGCCAAGTCGGAGGCCCTGAAGCTTTCTTT. Translation gives CASSQVGGPEAFF.

The chain links TRBV3-1 (or the pseudogene TRBV3-2) to TRBJ1-1; TRBD1 matches 7 bases. CDR3 size: 14 residues. Unmatched junction bases numbered 4, after V lost 2 bases and J lost 4 bases. The germline gives CDR1 LGHDT, CDR2 YNNKEL (reference sequence). CDR3 nucleotides: TGTGCCAGCAGCCAAACGACAGGGCGCACTGAAGCTTTCTTT. Its protein product is CASSQTTGRTEAFF.

This clone was seen once. This rearrangement joins TRBV19 to TRBJ2-1; D might be TRBD2 (5 bases). The V gene lost 1 base and the J gene lost 8 bases, with 15 bases spanning the gap. This CDR3 has 15 amino acids. The germline gives CDR1 LNHDA, CDR2 SQIVND (reference sequence). The CDR3 DNA is TGTGCCAGTAGTATAGGGGCCCTCATCGGGGATGAGCAGTTCTTC. Protein sequence: CASSIGALIGDEQFF.

The rearrangement uses TRBV11-3 and TRBJ2-7; D is perhaps TRBD2 (6 bases). This CDR3 is built from 14 residues. Trimming shortened V by 1 base and J by 2 bases, and 9 bases separated the two germline ends. The germline CDR1 and CDR2 sequences are SGHNT and YENEEA. CDR3 DNA sequence: TGTGCCAGCAGCTTAGGACTAGGCCCCTACGAGCAGTACTTC. It encodes CASSLGLGPYEQYF.

This clone was picked up one time. This sequence joins TRBV7-2 and TRBJ1-1; D is unclear. Trimming removed 2 bases from V and 4 bases from J, with 11 bases in between. The CDR3 loop spans 14 amino acids. Germline CDR1 reads SGHTA; CDR2 reads FQGNSA. The CDR3 spells CASSLFGVGTEAFF. In DNA form, the CDR3 reads TGTGCCAGCAGCTTATTCGGGGTTGGCACTGAAGCTTTCTTT.

This sequence joins TRBV6-6 and TRBJ1-5, with D perhaps TRBD1 (5 bases). V dropped 8 bases and J dropped 0 bases, with 17 bases sitting between them. The germline V gene has CDR1 MNHNY and CDR2 SVGAGI (reference sequence). The CDR3 is 16 amino acids. Here the CDR3 reads CASELLGAGSNQPQHF. DNA of the CDR3: TGTGCCAGCGAACTCCTTGGGGCCGGTAGCAATCAGCCCCAGCATTTT.

This rearrangement joins TRBV7-9 to TRBJ1-2, with TRBD1 matching 9 bases. Germline assignment: CDR1 SEHNR and CDR2 FQNEAQ (reference sequence). Trimming at V came to 4 bases and at J to 8 bases, leaving 14 bases not matched to a gene. The CDR3 is 16 residues long. CDR3 DNA sequence: TGTGCCAGCAGCTCTACCCCGACCGGGACAGGGAACGGCTACACCTTC. Translated: CASSSTPTGTGNGYTF.